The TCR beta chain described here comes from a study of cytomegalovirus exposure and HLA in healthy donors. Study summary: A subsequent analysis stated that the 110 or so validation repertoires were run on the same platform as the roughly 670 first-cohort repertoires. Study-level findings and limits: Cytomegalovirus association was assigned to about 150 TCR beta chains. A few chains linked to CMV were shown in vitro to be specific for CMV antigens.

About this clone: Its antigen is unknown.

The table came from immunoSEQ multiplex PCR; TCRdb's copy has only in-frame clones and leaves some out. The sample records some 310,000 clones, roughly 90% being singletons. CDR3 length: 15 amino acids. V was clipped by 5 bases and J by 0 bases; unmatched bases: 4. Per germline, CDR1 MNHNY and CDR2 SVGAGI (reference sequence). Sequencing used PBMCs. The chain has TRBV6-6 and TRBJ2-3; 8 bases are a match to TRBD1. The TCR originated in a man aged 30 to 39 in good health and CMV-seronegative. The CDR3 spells CASSKGTGSTDTQYF. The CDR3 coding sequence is TGTGCCAGCAGTAAGGGGACAGGTAGCACAGATACGCAGTATTTT.